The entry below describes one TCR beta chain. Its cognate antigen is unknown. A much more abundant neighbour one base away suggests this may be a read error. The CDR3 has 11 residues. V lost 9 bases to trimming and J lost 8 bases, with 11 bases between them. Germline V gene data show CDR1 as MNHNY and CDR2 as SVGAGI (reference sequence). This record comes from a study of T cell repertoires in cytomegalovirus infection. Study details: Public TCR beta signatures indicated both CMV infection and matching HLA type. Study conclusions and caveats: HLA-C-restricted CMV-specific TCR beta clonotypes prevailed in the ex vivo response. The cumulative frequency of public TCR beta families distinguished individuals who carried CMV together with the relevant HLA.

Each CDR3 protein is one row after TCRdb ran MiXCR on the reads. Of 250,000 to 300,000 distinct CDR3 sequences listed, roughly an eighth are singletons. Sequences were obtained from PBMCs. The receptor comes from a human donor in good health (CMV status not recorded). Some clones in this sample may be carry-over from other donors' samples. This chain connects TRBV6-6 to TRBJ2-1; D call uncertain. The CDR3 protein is CARSRTDEQFF. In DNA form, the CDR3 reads TGTGCCAGGAGCCGGACGGATGAGCAGTTCTTC.